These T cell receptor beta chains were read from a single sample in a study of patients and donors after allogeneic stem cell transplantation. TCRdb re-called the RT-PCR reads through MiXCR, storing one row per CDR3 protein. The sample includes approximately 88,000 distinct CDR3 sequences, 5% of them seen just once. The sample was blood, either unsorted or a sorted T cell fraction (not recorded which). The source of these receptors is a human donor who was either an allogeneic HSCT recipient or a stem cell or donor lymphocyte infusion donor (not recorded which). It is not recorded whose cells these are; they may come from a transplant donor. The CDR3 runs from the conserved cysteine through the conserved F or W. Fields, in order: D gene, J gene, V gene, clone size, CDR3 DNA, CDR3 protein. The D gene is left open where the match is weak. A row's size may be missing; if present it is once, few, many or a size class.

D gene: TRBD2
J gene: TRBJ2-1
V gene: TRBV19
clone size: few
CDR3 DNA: TGTGCCAGTACCCAGGGGGCTCGAACTAGCGGGAGGTTTGGCAATGAGCAGTTCTTC
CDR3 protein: CASTQGARTSGRFGNEQFF

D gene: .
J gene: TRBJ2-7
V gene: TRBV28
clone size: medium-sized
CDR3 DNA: TGTGCCAGCAGTCGGGGGTACTACGAGCAGTACTTC
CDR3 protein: CASSRGYYEQYF

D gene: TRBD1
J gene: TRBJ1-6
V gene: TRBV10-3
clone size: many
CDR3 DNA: TGTGCCATCAGTGACCGACAGGGTACTAACAATTCACCCCTCCACTTT
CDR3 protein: CAISDRQGTNNSPLHF

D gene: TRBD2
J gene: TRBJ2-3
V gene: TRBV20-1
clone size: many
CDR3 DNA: TGCAGTGCTAGCCGGACTAGCGAATATGCAGATACGCAGTATTTT
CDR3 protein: CSASRTSEYADTQYF

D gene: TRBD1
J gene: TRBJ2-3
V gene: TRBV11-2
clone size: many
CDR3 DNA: TGTGCCAGCAGCTCAGGGGGACGTACAGATACGCAGTATTTT
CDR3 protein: CASSSGGRTDTQYF

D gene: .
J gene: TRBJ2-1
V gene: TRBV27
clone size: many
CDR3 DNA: TGTGCCAGCAGTTTCTATCCCCAAAGGGGGTACAATGAGCAGTTCTTC
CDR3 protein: CASSFYPQRGYNEQFF

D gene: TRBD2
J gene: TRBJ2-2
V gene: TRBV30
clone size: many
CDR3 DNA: TGTGCCTGGAGGGTAGCGGGAGGTACCGGGGAGCTGTTTTTT
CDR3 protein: CAWRVAGGTGELFF

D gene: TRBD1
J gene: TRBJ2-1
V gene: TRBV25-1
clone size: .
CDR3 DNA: TGTGCCAGCAGTGATTACAGGGGAAATGAGCAGTTCTTC
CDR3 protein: CASSDYRGNEQFF

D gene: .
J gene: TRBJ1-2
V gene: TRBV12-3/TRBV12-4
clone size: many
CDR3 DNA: TGTGCCATTAGGAAGGGGGGAGTCTATGGCTACACCTTC
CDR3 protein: CAIRKGGVYGYTF

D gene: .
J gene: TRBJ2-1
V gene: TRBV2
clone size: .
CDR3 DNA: TGTGCCAGCAGTGATTTAGCGGTTTACCCCTACAATGAGCAGTTCTTC
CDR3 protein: CASSDLAVYPYNEQFF